This T cell receptor (beta chain) is drawn from a study of chemoradiotherapy in HPV16-positive cancers. Study-level findings and limits: The functional HPV-specific definition rests on just a couple of HPV16-positive patients.

About this clone: Its antigen is still unknown. The final CDR3 position lacks the conserved phenylalanine or tryptophan, pointing to a likely read error. The DNA is omitted, as the CDR3 cannot be located on it reliably, and the CDR3 follows TCRdb's listing.

13 amino acids form the CDR3, both terminal residues included. Germline-derived CDR1 and CDR2 are MNHEY and SMNVEV (reference sequence). The table came from immunoSEQ multiplex PCR; TCRdb's copy has only in-frame clones and leaves some out. The profile covers around 1,000 clones, with around 77% appearing a single time and 12% taken by the ten largest. This clonotype was sampled from a human donor with HPV-associated anogenital cancer. The chain joins TRBV27 to TRBJ1-1. The sequencing here drew on tumor tissue, taken from a patient who underwent chemoradiotherapy. The CDR3 sequence: CASSGSGLKTCRC.